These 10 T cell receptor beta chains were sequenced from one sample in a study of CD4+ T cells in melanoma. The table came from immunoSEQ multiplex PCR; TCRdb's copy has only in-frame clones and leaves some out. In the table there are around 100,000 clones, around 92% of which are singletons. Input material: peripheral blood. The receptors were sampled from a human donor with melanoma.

The CDR3 reads CASGSSLGGAAFF. The CDR3 region has the DNA TGTGCTAGTGGTTCCTCCCTGGGGGGAGCAGCTTTCTTT. The chain couples TRBV12-5 to TRBJ1-1, with D maybe TRBD1 (5 bases). CDR1 is LGHNT and CDR2 is FRNRAP in the germline V gene. The CDR3 loop spans 13 amino acids. The V end was cut by 4 bases, the J end by 10 bases, with 16 bases between.

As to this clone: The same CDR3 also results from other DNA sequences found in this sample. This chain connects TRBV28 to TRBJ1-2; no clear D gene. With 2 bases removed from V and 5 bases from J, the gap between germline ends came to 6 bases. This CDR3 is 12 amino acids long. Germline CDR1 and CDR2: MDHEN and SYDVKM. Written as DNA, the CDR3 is TGTGCCAGCAGTTTAACTGGGTATGGCTACACCTTC. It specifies CASSLTGYGYTF.

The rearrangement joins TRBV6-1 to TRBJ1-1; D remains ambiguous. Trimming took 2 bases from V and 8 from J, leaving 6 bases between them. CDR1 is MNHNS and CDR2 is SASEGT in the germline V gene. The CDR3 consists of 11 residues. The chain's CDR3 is CASSEFREAFF. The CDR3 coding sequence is TGTGCCAGCAGTGAATTCAGGGAAGCTTTCTTT.

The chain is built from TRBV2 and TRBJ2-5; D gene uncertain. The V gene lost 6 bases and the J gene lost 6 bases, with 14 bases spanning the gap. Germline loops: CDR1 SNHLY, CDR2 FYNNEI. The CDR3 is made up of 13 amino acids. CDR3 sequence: CASSLQYEQTQYF. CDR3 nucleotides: TGTGCCAGCAGCTTACAGTACGAGCAGACCCAGTACTTC. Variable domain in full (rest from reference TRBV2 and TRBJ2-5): EPEVTQTPSHQVTQMGQEVILRCVPISNHLYFYWYRQILGQKVEFLVSFYNNEISEKSEIFDDQFSVERPDGSNFTLKIRSTKLEDSAMYFCASSLQYEQTQYFGPGTRLLVL.

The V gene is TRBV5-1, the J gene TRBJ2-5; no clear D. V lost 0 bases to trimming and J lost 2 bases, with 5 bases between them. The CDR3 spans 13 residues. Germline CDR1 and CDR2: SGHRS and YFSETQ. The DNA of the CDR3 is TGCGCCAGCAGCTTGGTAGGGCAAGAGACCCAGTACTTC. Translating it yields CASSLVGQETQYF.

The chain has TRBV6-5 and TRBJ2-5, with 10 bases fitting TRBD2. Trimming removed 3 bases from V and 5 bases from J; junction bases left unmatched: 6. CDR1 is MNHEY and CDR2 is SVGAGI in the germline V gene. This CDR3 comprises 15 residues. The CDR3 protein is CASSYGTSGKETQYF. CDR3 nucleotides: TGTGCCAGCAGTTATGGAACTAGCGGGAAGGAGACCCAGTACTTC.

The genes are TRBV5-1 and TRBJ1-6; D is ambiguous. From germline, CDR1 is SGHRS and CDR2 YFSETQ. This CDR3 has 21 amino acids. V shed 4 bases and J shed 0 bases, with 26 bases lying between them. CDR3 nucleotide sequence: TGCGCCAGCAGCATTGTGGAACCGGGGATATCAACTCTCTCCTATAATTCACCCCTCCACTTT. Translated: CASSIVEPGISTLSYNSPLHF.

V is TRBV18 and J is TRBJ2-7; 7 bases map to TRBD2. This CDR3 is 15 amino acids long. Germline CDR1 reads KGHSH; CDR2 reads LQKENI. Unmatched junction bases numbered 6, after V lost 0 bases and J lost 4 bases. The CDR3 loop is CASSPPELAGYEQYF. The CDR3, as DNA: TGTGCCAGCTCACCACCGGAGTTAGCGGGTTACGAGCAGTACTTC.

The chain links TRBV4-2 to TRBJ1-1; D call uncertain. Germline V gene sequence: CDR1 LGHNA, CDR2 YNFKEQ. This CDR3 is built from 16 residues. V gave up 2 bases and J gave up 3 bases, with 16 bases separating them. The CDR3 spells CASSQSDRGSHTEAFF. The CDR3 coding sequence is TGTGCCAGCAGCCAATCGGATAGAGGGTCCCACACTGAAGCTTTCTTT.

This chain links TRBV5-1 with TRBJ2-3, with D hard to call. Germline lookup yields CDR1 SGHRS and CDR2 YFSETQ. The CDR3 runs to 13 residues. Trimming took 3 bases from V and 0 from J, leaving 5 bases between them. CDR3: CASSSGSTDTQYF. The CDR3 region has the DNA TGCGCCAGCAGCTCCGGCAGCACAGATACGCAGTATTTT.